One and the same sample provided the 5 T cell receptor beta chains below, sequenced in a study of human T cells and chemical hapten exposure. TCRdb re-called the RACE reads with MiXCR, one entry per CDR3 protein. The sample carries more than 300,000 distinct CDR3 sequences, roughly 5% recorded once. Time point denoted: pre-sensitization, week 0. The sample's treatment: therapeutic diphenylcyclopropenone sensitization with weekly scalp DPC. The input for sequencing was whole blood, taken in connection with sensitization to the hapten diphenylcyclopropenone (DPC). The source is a woman aged 45 to 65 with alopecia areata. Some clones in this sample may be carry-over from other donors' samples.

This clonotype was found many times. The J gene is TRBJ1-5, the V gene TRBV7-9; TRBD1 might be the D (5 bases). The CDR3 extends over 14 amino acids. Germline CDR1 and CDR2: SEHNR and FQNEAQ (reference sequence). Trimming took 5 bases from V and 5 from J, leaving 13 bases between them. The CDR3 protein is CASSHGQGYQPQHF. DNA of the CDR3: TGTGCCAGCAGCCACGGCCAGGGATATCAGCCCCAGCATTTT.

This clonotype was observed many times. The chain has TRBV11-2 and TRBJ2-4; tentative D call: TRBD2 (7 bases). V was clipped by 1 base and J by 5 bases, with 12 bases between them. The CDR3 spans 15 residues. Germline lookup yields CDR1 SGHAT and CDR2 FQNNGV. The CDR3, as DNA: TGTGCCAGCAGCTTAGGCGGGGGCGAAGAAAACATTCAGTACTTC. This encodes CASSLGGGEENIQYF.

The rearrangement joins TRBV12-3 or TRBV12-4 to TRBJ1-4; D possibly corresponds to TRBD1 (6 bases). V shed 3 bases and J shed 3 bases, with 11 bases lying between them. The CDR3 sequence is 15 residues long. The CDR3 DNA reads TGTGCCAGCAGTTTTACAGGGATAGCTAATGAAAAACTGTTTTTT. Amino acids: CASSFTGIANEKLFF.

This clonotype was counted ten times or more. The chain couples TRBV29-1 to TRBJ2-5; 13 positions agree with TRBD2. CDR1 and CDR2 (germline): SQVTM, ANQGSEA. With 6 bases clipped from V and 2 bases from J, the junction kept 6 bases outside the gene matches. The CDR3 contains 15 residues. The CDR3 DNA sequence: TGCAGCGTCGGGACTAGCGGGAAAGGGCAAGAGACCCAGTACTTC. Its protein product is CSVGTSGKGQETQYF.

The table lists this clonotype with many counts. The rearrangement joins TRBV18 to TRBJ1-1; D call uncertain. The CDR3 is 15 residues long. V was cut by 4 bases and J by 0 bases, with 12 bases left in between. Germline V CDR1 and CDR2: KGHSH, LQKENI. The CDR3 reads CASSLGRQMNTEAFF. The CDR3 DNA follows: TGTGCCAGCTCACTAGGCAGGCAGATGAACACTGAAGCTTTCTTT.